Listed here are 29 T cell receptor beta chains from one sample, sequenced in a study of regulatory T cells in long-lasting Graves disease. The authors built TCR beta libraries using iRepertoire HTBI primers and Arm-PCR of CDR3 regions. TCRdb independently ran MiXCR on the multiplex PCR reads; one entry per CDR3 protein. The sample contains some 440,000 distinct CDR3 sequences, less than 25% of which appear only once. Time point here: persistent/refractory GD, antithyroid drugs over 5 years with positive TRAb. Extracted PBMC RNA gave rise to the TCR library. The sample consisted of peripheral blood mononuclear cells (PBMCs), taken when the disease was refractory, from a patient treated with antithyroid drugs. The receptors shown here come from a female donor with Graves disease.

This clonotype was counted ten times or more. The gene calls are TRBV2 and TRBJ2-1, with a possible D match to TRBD1 (5 bases). Germline V gene lookup returns CDR1 SNHLY and CDR2 FYNNEI. The CDR3 sequence is 13 residues long. Trimming removed 1 base from V and 6 bases from J, with 7 bases in between. In DNA, the CDR3 is TGTGCCAGCAGTGAAGGACAGCTCAATGAGCAGTTCTTC. It translates to CASSEGQLNEQFF.

This clonotype has a handful of counts. V usage is TRBV6-5 and J usage is TRBJ2-7; TRBD2 aligns across 14 bases. There are 18 residues in the CDR3. Germline V gives CDR1 MNHEY, CDR2 SVGAGI. V was pared by 0 bases and J by 3 bases, with 7 bases of the junction left unmatched. CDR3 amino acids: CASSYSFSGTSGSYEQYF. DNA for the CDR3: TGTGCCAGCAGTTACTCTTTCTCCGGGACTAGCGGGAGCTACGAGCAGTACTTC.

V gene TRBV4-1 combines with J gene TRBJ2-7; 10 positions agree with TRBD1. The CDR3 has 17 residues. Trimming cost V 0 bases and J 2 bases; bases outside gene matches: 7. From germline, CDR1 is MGHRA and CDR2 YSYEKL. The CDR3, as DNA: TGCGCCAGCAGCCAAGATGGGACAGGGGCCACTCCCTACGAGCAGTACTTC. Translated: CASSQDGTGATPYEQYF.

This clonotype was seen many times. The rearrangement joins TRBV2 to TRBJ1-1; maybe TRBD1 (5 bases). CDR3 length equals 15 residues. Germline CDR1 SNHLY, CDR2 FYNNEI. The V end lost 3 bases, the J end lost 1 base, and 12 bases lay between the germline ends. Here the CDR3 reads CASSDTGTANTEAFF. CDR3 sequence (DNA): TGTGCCAGCAGTGATACCGGGACGGCGAACACTGAAGCTTTCTTT.

The J gene is TRBJ1-1, the V gene TRBV5-1; D is perhaps TRBD1 (5 bases). V lost 3 bases and J 5 bases, leaving 14 bases between the germline ends. The CDR3 runs 14 residues. The germline V gene encodes CDR1 SGHRS and CDR2 YFSETQ. This CDR3 reads CASSWGKLGTEAFF. The CDR3 DNA reads TGCGCCAGCAGCTGGGGGAAGCTAGGTACTGAAGCTTTCTTT.

This clonotype was seen a handful of times. The chain links TRBV5-1 to TRBJ1-1; weak D call: TRBD1 (6 bases). The germline V gene encodes CDR1 SGHRS and CDR2 YFSETQ. The CDR3 is 15 amino acids. V lost 2 bases and J lost 1, with 12 bases in between. CDR3 coding DNA: TGCGCCAGCAGCTTATACAGGGCAGAGAACACTGAAGCTTTCTTT. Amino acids: CASSLYRAENTEAFF.

This clonotype was detected many times. J is TRBJ1-1 and V is TRBV19; D is ambiguous. The V end lost 3 bases, the J end lost 1 base, and 6 bases lay between the germline ends. In germline, CDR1 is LNHDA, CDR2 SQIVND (reference sequence). The CDR3 totals 13 residues. In nucleotides, the CDR3 is TGTGCCAGTAGTATCTTGAAGAACACTGAAGCTTTCTTT. It yields the protein CASSILKNTEAFF.

This clonotype was observed at least ten times. This chain joins TRBV28 and TRBJ1-5; D remains ambiguous. The CDR3 totals 15 residues. CDR1 MDHEN and CDR2 SYDVKM come from the germline V gene. V gave up 2 bases and J gave up 7 bases, with 15 bases separating them. CDR3 sequence reads: CASSLRGGGWQPQHF. Here the CDR3 DNA reads TGTGCCAGCAGTTTACGAGGAGGAGGATGGCAGCCCCAGCATTTT.

This clonotype was observed at least ten times. The gene calls are TRBV3-1 and TRBJ2-7, with D perhaps assigned TRBD1 or TRBD2 (5 bases each). The germline gives CDR1 LGHDT, CDR2 YNNKEL (reference sequence). Trimming removed 6 bases from V and 6 bases from J, with 15 bases in between. The CDR3 has 13 residues. The CDR3 DNA reads TGTGCCAGCAGGTCAACTAGGGGCGGCGAGCAGTACTTC. Amino acid sequence: CASRSTRGGEQYF.

The chain is built from TRBV5-1 and TRBJ2-7; the match to TRBD1 covers 9 bases. Germline CDR1 SGHRS, CDR2 YFSETQ. With 4 bases clipped from V and 4 bases from J, the junction kept 12 bases outside the gene matches. The length of the CDR3 is 16 residues. The CDR3 DNA is TGCGCCAGCAGCGCCGGACAGGGGCGCTACCTGTACGAGCAGTACTTC. It specifies CASSAGQGRYLYEQYF.

A few counts support this clonotype. The chain uses TRBV30 and TRBJ1-1; no reliable D call. The length of the CDR3 is 12 residues. Per the germline V gene, CDR1 is GTSNPN and CDR2 is SVGIG (reference sequence). This chain's CDR3 is CAGSGGNTEAFF. The CDR3 DNA reads TGTGCTGGCAGCGGTGGTAACACTGAAGCTTTCTTT.

The chain recombines TRBV20-1 with TRBJ2-7; possible D gene TRBD2, 6 bases. The V end was cut by 0 bases, the J end by 3 bases, with 12 bases between. The CDR3 has 14 amino acids. Germline CDR1 and CDR2: DFQATT and SNEGSKA (reference sequence). CDR3 protein: CSARDGTQLYEQYF. CDR3 DNA sequence: TGCAGTGCTAGAGACGGGACTCAACTCTACGAGCAGTACTTC.

This clonotype was counted between two and nine times. V usage is TRBV6-1 and J usage is TRBJ1-1; TRBD1 matches at 7 bases. The CDR3 is 19 residues long. Germline loops: CDR1 MNHNS, CDR2 SASEGT. Losses at the gene ends were 6 bases for V and 11 bases for J; bases not matched to a gene: 30. The CDR3 DNA reads as TGTGCCAGCAGCTCCCACCTTGCTAGGATAAGGACAGGACCCTCCATGGCTTTCTTT. It is translated as CASSSHLARIRTGPSMAFF.

Comments on this clonotype: A much more abundant neighbour one base away suggests this may be a read error. This rearrangement joins TRBV6-2 or TRBV6-3 to TRBJ1-1; D remains ambiguous. V lost 0 bases to trimming and J lost 3 bases, with 11 bases between them. Germline-derived CDR1 and CDR2 are MNHEY and SVGEGT. The length of the CDR3 is 15 residues. This chain's CDR3 is CASSYSHSMDTEAFF. In nucleotides, the CDR3 is TGTGCCAGCAGTTACTCGCATTCGATGGACACTGAAGCTTTCTTT.

The chain combines TRBV28 with TRBJ2-5; D not resolved. This CDR3 is built from 13 residues. Germline V gives CDR1 MDHEN, CDR2 SYDVKM. V was cut by 6 bases and J by 5 bases, with 13 bases left in between. CDR3 nucleotide sequence: TGTGCCAGCAGCACCGGTGGCCCGGAGACCCAGTACTTC. Its translation: CASSTGGPETQYF.

This clonotype was detected a few times. The chain couples TRBV29-1 to TRBJ2-7, with a tentative D call TRBD2 (5 bases). Trimming pared 7 bases from V and 4 bases from J, leaving 11 bases between. The CDR3 is 11 amino acids. Germline lookup yields CDR1 SQVTM and CDR2 ANQGSEA. The CDR3 DNA reads TGCAGCGGGGTTCGGGGTTACGAGCAGTACTTC. Residues: CSGVRGYEQYF.

This chain links TRBV27 with TRBJ2-4; 10 bases are shared with TRBD1. The CDR3 runs to 16 residues. Germline CDR1 MNHEY, CDR2 SMNVEV (reference sequence). V was clipped by 3 bases and J by 0 bases; unmatched bases: 2. The CDR3 coding sequence is TGTGCCAGCAGTTTGTGGACAGGGGGAGCCAAAAACATTCAGTACTTC. Amino acid sequence: CASSLWTGGAKNIQYF.

The V and J genes are TRBV3-2 and TRBJ2-2; no DNA check was done on the table's D call, TRBD1. TRBV3-2 is labeled a pseudogene. This CDR3 comprises 17 residues. CDR3 sequence (DNA): TGTGCCAGCAGACGTTCACAGGGGGCGAGTAGTACCGGGGAGCTGTTTTTT. Protein: CASRRSQGASSTGELFF.

This clonotype was seen a few times. This chain joins TRBV28 and TRBJ2-5; 9 bases match TRBD2. Trimming took 4 bases from V and 10 from J; bases not matched to a gene: 10. Germline V gene lookup returns CDR1 MDHEN and CDR2 SYDVKM. CDR3 length: 14 residues. CDR3 sequence: CASSSGLAPPNQYF. For the CDR3, the DNA is TGTGCCAGCAGTTCAGGACTAGCGCCCCCCAACCAGTACTTC. Looking up the rest from reference TRBV28 and TRBJ2-5 gives the full variable domain: DVKVTQSSRYLVKRTGEKVFLECVQDMDHENMFWYRQDPGLGLRLIYFSYDVKMKEKGDIPEGYSVSREKKERFSLILESASTNQTSMYLCASSSGLAPPNQYFGPGTRLLVL.

As to this clonotype: A single base is all that separates this from a far larger clone, so a read error is likely. As the CDR3 is not closed by the conserved phenylalanine or tryptophan, this likely results from a read error. This rearrangement joins TRBV6-1 to TRBJ1-1; 7 nucleotides match TRBD1. The CDR3 spans 14 residues. Per germline, CDR1 MNHNS and CDR2 SASEGT. V lost 5 bases, J lost 2 bases, and 5 bases stayed unmatched. In DNA, the CDR3 is TGTGCCAGCAGTCTAGGACAGGCAAACACTGAAGCTTTCCTT. Amino acid sequence: CASSLGQANTEAFL.

This clonotype was seen at least ten times. This rearrangement joins TRBV3-1 to TRBJ2-7, with D possibly being TRBD2 (7 bases). Germline V lookup: CDR1 LGHDT, CDR2 YNNKEL (reference sequence). V was trimmed by 6 bases and J by 3 bases, leaving 18 bases between them. This CDR3 region has 15 residues. The CDR3 nucleotides read TGTGCCAGCAGACTGGGGGCGGGAGCCCACTACGAGCAGTACTTC. Protein sequence: CASRLGAGAHYEQYF.

This rearrangement joins TRBV5-1 to TRBJ1-1, with 10 bases aligning to TRBD1. Per germline, CDR1 SGHRS and CDR2 YFSETQ. V lost 7 bases and J lost 0; bases outside the gene matches: 3. This CDR3 is 14 amino acids long. This CDR3 reads CASGGTGVNTEAFF. The CDR3 bases are TGCGCCAGCGGGGGGACAGGGGTGAACACTGAAGCTTTCTTT.

Turning to this clonotype: A far larger clone is a single base away, which makes a read error likely. The CDR3 does not end in the conserved phenylalanine or tryptophan, so this is likely a read error. The chain joins TRBV7-2 to TRBJ2-7; 7 positions match TRBD1. CDR3 length: 15 residues. In germline, CDR1 is SGHTA, CDR2 FQGNSA. The V and J ends lost 6 bases and 4 bases, in that order; junction bases with no gene match: 12. The CDR3 spells CASSLLTGRRYEQYS. The CDR3 DNA follows: TGTGCCAGCAGTTTATTGACAGGGAGAAGGTACGAGCAGTACTCC.

There are a few counts of this clonotype. This sequence joins TRBV19 and TRBJ2-7, with TRBD2 matching 11 bases. The germline gives CDR1 LNHDA, CDR2 SQIVND (reference sequence). The CDR3 totals 15 residues. V was pared by 5 bases and J by 2 bases, with 5 bases of the junction left unmatched. CDR3 sequence reads: CASSVGLAEAYEQYF. The CDR3 DNA reads as TGTGCCAGTAGTGTGGGACTAGCGGAAGCCTACGAGCAGTACTTC. Supplemented by reference TRBV19 and TRBJ2-7, the full variable domain reads DGGITQSPKYLFRKEGQNVTLSCEQNLNHDAMYWYRQDPGQGLRLIYYSQIVNDFQKGDIAEGYSVSREKKESFPLTVTSAQKNPTAFYLCASSVGLAEAYEQYFGPGTRLTVT.

In this sample, this clonotype turned up a few times. The chain carries TRBV30 and TRBJ2-2; weak D call: TRBD2 (6 bases). V lost 3 bases to trimming and J lost 8 bases, with 19 bases between them. This CDR3 has 15 residues. Germline V CDR1 and CDR2: GTSNPN, SVGIG (reference sequence). In DNA, the CDR3 is TGTGCCTGGAGGGACGCCTTCGCGGGATTGGGGGAGCTGTTTTTT. It translates to CAWRDAFAGLGELFF. Using reference TRBV30 and TRBJ2-2 for the parts outside the CDR3, the full variable domain is SQTIHQWPATLVQPVGSPLSLECTVEGTSNPNLYWYRQAAGRGLQLLFYSVGIGQISSEVPQNLSASRPQDRQFILSSKKLLLSDSGFYLCAWRDAFAGLGELFFGEGSRLTVL.

A few counts support this clonotype. A clone one base away is much larger, so this may be a read error. The chain links TRBV11-2 to TRBJ2-7; D is perhaps TRBD1 or TRBD2 (5 bases each). This CDR3 region has 15 residues. Germline V lookup: CDR1 SGHAT, CDR2 FQNNGV. The CDR3 DNA is TGTGCCGGCAGCTTAGAAGGGGAGTTCCCCTACGAGCAGTACTTC. Residues: CAGSLEGEFPYEQYF.

This clonotype was observed at least ten times. The rearrangement joins TRBV7-9 to TRBJ2-7; D call uncertain. Trimming shortened V by 8 bases and J by 4 bases, and 9 bases separated the two germline ends. Looked up from germline, CDR1 is SEHNR and CDR2 is FQNEAQ (reference sequence). This CDR3 has 11 residues. DNA for the CDR3: TGTGCCAGCGGGTCCCTTTACGAGCAGTACTTC. It yields the protein CASGSLYEQYF.

This clonotype was seen a handful of times. The V gene is TRBV20-1, the J gene TRBJ2-7, with D perhaps assigned TRBD1 or TRBD2 (5 bases each). Germline values: CDR1 DFQATT, CDR2 SNEGSKA (reference sequence). The CDR3 totals 13 residues. Between the trimmed V and J ends, which lost 3 bases and 2 bases, there was a span of 11 bases. The CDR3: CSASGTQAYEQYF. CDR3 nucleotide sequence: TGCAGTGCTAGCGGGACCCAAGCCTACGAGCAGTACTTC.

This clonotype showed up many times. An end of the junction differs from the germline gene, which may be a read error. The rearrangement uses TRBV12-5 and TRBJ2-2; weak D call: TRBD2 (5 bases). CDR1 is LGHNT and CDR2 is FRNRAP in the germline V gene. The CDR3 covers 11 residues. For the CDR3, the DNA is TGTGCTAGTGGGTTGGGAGCGGAGCTGTTTTTT. Its translation is CASGLGAELFF.